The 3 T cell receptor beta chains reported below all come from one sample, sequenced in a study of spatial heterogeneity in lung cancer. Notes on the study in general: Tumors with more nonsynonymous mutations had more expanded intratumoral alpha and beta TCRs.

Time point given: sample taken at primary tumor resection. TCRdb re-derived calls from the 5' RACE reads in MiXCR, one entry per CDR3 protein. The data hold approximately 2,500 distinct CDR3 sequences, with around 7% observed a single time. What these receptors recognize is not known. Here the sequenced sample was lung tumor tissue, taken at surgery. The receptors derive from a female donor with early-stage non-small cell lung cancer.

By share, this clonotype ranks as medium-sized. The chain links TRBV7-2 to TRBJ2-3, with D perhaps matching TRBD2 (7 bases). Germline loops: CDR1 SGHTA, CDR2 FQGNSA. Trimming stripped 9 bases from V and 1 base from J, with 17 bases between. CDR3 length equals 15 residues. For the CDR3, the DNA is TGTGCCAGTTCGTCGGGGGGCCTTGGCACAGATACGCAGTATTTT. Residues: CASSSGGLGTDTQYF.

This clonotype is termed medium-sized. The chain uses TRBV4-3 and TRBJ1-5; a weak D match, TRBD1 (5 bases). Between the trimmed V and J ends, which lost 1 base and 5 bases, there was a span of 12 bases. In germline, CDR1 is LGHNA, CDR2 YSLEER. The CDR3 totals 15 residues. CDR3 bases: TGCGCCAGCAGCCAAGGATTGACAGCGCATCAGCCCCAGCATTTT. As protein: CASSQGLTAHQPQHF.

The V call is TRBV7-2, the J call TRBJ2-7, with 7 bases matching TRBD1. The J segment lost 6 bases and the V segment lost 1 base, leaving 3 bases of the junction unmatched. CDR3 length equals 13 residues. Per the germline V gene, CDR1 is SGHTA and CDR2 is FQGNSA. Here the CDR3 reads CASSLGQGFEQYF. The CDR3 nucleotides read TGTGCCAGCAGCTTAGGACAGGGATTCGAGCAGTACTTC.